This T cell receptor (beta chain) was captured in a study of T cell changes during pregnancy in multiple sclerosis. Some clones are missing from TCRdb's copy, which holds only in-frame ones; the method was immunoSEQ multiplex PCR. This sample has under 75,000 clones, with about 94% found just once. Trimming took 1 base from V and 1 from J, leaving 13 bases between them. Germline V gives CDR1 SEHNR, CDR2 FQNEAQ (reference sequence). This CDR3 comprises 16 residues. The J gene is TRBJ1-2, the V gene TRBV7-9; D is ambiguous. The sequence derives from a female donor with multiple sclerosis, enrolled in a pregnancy study. Sequenced material: CD8+ T cells from peripheral blood mononuclear cells, taken in the second trimester of pregnancy. The CDR3 DNA is TGTGCCAGCAGCTTAGATCTCGGGGAGCTTAACTATGGCTACACCTTC. Its protein is CASSLDLGELNYGYTF.